This T cell receptor (beta chain) came from a study of blood T cell repertoires in COVID-19 (dated by TCRdb to 2020 to 2021). With respect to the entire study: The collaborator samples originated in the United States, Italy and Spain and spanned the acute and convalescent phases of COVID-19. The repertoires were released in a freely available public database meant as a resource for research on the immune response to SARS-CoV-2. Deeply sampled blood TCRbeta repertoires from subjects exposed to, actively infected with, or recovered from COVID-19 were included in the dataset. The material from the prospective study consisted of cDNA or gDNA derived from T cells, B-cell-depleted T cells, or PBMCs. Sample metadata almost always included a de-identified subject ID, COVID-19 status, age in years and sex. Where HLA class I and class II types were available, the types were taken from metadata supplied by the sample provider, not from assay-based typing. Samples were obtained from the ongoing ImmuneRACE study (first 160 participants) and from 1,000 to 1,500 subjects provided by 6 global collaborators. Study-level results and caveats: Clinical and demographic metadata were provided uncurated, with the amount varying by source and participant.

The immunoSEQ Assay, a bias-controlled multiplex PCR, was used to amplify TCRbeta CDR3 regions from genomic DNA. The authors processed their data as follows. Within the assay, amplification of reference gene primers was used to estimate how many nucleated cells each sample contained. To quantify the absolute abundance of each unique TCRbeta CDR3 rearrangement, sequence reads were collapsed and filtered. For each sample, productive Simpson clonality was calculated as the square root of Simpson's diversity index over productive rearrangements. Held by TCRdb, this immuneACCESS table contains in-frame sequences only and omits some clones. Under half of the omission traces to an unresolved V gene where checked; the cause of the rest is unknown. The DNA gave D and trimming, while V, J and clone size come from that table. The sample has some 46,000 clones on record, about nine tenths of them singletons. Of the sample, approximately 15% falls within the top ten clones.

The CDR3 contains 18 residues, cysteine and phenylalanine counted. The read is trimmed to its CDR3 DNA, 54 bases read in frame from base 1. The CDR1 and CDR2 encoded by the germline V gene are SGDLS and YYNGEE. Clipping removes 0 bases from V and 5 bases from J, with 16 as the unmatched junction base count. To note about this clone: The antigen it recognizes is unknown. There are no base qualities to consult, and no much larger clone falls within one base.

Each collaborating institution followed its own protocols to collect whole blood in K2EDTA tubes. Collaborator samples were shipped for TCRbeta analysis as frozen whole blood, isolated PBMCs, or DNA extracted from either sample type. The chain uses TRBV9 and TRBJ2-5; TRBD2 lines up with 7 middle nucleotides. The sample comprised peripheral blood. The source of this sequence is a man between 60 and 70 years old with active COVID-19. The CDR3 sequence is CASSVGRAGRIGVETQYF. The nucleotide sequence is TGTGCCAGCAGCGTAGGTCGAGCGGGACGAATTGGGGTGGAGACCCAGTACTTC.